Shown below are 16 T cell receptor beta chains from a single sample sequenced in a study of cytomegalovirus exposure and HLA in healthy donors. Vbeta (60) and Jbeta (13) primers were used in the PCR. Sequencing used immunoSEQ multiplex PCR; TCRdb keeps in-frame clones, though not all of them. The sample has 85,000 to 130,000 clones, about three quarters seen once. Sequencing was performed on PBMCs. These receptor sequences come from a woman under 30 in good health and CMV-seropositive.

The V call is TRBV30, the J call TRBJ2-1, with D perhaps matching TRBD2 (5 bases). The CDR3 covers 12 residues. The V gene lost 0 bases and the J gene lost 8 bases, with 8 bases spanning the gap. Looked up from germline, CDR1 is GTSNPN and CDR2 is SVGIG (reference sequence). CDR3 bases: TGTGCCTGGAGTGTACTAGACGATGAGCAGTTCTTC. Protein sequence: CAWSVLDDEQFF.

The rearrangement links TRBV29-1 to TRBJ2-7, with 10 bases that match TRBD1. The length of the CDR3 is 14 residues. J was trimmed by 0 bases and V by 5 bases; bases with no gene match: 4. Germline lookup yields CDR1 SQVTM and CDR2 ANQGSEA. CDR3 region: CSVRTGGSSYEQYF. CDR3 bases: TGCAGCGTTCGGACAGGGGGTAGCTCCTACGAGCAGTACTTC.

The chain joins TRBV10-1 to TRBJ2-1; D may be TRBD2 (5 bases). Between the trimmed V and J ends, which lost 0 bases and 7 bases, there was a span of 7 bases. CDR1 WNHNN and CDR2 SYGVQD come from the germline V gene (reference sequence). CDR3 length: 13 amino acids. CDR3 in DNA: TGCGCCAGCAGTGAGTCCGGCGGGAATGAGCAGTTCTTC. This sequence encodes CASSESGGNEQFF.

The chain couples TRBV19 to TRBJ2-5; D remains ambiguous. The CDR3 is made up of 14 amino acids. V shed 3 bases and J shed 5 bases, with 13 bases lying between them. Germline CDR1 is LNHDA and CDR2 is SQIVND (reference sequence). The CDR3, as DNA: TGTGCCAGTAGTATCGCGGCTGCCAAGGAGACCCAGTACTTC. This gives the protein CASSIAAAKETQYF.

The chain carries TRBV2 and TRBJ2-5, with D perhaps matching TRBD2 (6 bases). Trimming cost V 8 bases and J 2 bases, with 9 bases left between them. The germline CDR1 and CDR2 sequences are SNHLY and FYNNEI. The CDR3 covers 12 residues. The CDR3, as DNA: TGTGCCAGCCAACTAGCTCAAGAGACCCAGTACTTC. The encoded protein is CASQLAQETQYF.

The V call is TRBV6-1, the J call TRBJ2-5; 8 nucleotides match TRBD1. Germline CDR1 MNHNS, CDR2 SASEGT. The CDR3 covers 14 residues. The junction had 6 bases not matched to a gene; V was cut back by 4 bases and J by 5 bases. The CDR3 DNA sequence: TGTGCCAGCAGTGCACGGACAGGGCGGGAGACCCAGTACTTC. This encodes CASSARTGRETQYF.

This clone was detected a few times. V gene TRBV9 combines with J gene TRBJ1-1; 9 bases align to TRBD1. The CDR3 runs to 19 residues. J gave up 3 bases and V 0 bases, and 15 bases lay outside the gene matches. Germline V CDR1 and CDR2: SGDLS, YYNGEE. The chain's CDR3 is CASSVATGAGDREYTEAFF. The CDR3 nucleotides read TGTGCCAGCAGCGTAGCTACTGGGGCGGGGGACAGGGAGTACACTGAAGCTTTCTTT.

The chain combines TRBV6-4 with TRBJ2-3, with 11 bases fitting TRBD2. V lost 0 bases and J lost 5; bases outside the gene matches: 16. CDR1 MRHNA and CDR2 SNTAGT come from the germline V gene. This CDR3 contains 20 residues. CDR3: CASSDSQSLTSGIQEDTQYF. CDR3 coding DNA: TGTGCCAGCAGTGACTCTCAAAGCCTGACTAGCGGGATCCAAGAAGATACGCAGTATTTT.

The CDR3 DNA is TGTGCCAGCAGTGCTCTAGCGAACACCGGGGAGCTGTTTTTT. Amino acids: CASSALANTGELFF. The chain carries TRBV2 and TRBJ2-2; D uncertain. Germline V gene lookup returns CDR1 SNHLY and CDR2 FYNNEI. The CDR3 sequence is 14 residues long. V lost 4 bases and J lost 0, with 6 bases in between.

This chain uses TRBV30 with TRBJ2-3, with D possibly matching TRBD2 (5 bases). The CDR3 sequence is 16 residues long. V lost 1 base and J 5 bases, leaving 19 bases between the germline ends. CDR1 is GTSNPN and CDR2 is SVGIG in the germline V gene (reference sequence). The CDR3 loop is CAWSGSQRENIDTQYF. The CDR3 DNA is TGTGCCTGGAGTGGAAGTCAGAGGGAGAATATAGATACGCAGTATTTT.

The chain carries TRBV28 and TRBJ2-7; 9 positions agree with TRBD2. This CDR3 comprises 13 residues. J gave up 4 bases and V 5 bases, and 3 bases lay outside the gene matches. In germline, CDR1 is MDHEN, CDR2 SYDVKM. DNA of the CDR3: TGTGCCAGCAGTCTTAGCGGGAGATACGAGCAGTACTTC. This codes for CASSLSGRYEQYF.

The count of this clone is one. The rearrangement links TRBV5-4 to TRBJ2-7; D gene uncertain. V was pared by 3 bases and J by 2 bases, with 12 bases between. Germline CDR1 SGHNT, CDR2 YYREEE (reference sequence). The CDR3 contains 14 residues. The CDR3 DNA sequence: TGTGCCAGCAGCTCGGGTGACGGAGCCTACGAGCAGTACTTC. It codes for CASSSGDGAYEQYF.

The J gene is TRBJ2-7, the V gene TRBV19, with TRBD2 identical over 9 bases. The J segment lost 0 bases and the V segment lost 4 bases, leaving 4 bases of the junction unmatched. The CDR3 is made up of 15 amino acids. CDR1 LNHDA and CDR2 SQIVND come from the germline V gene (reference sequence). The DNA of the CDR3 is TGTGCCAGTAGTACCAATAGCGGGAGCTCCTACGAGCAGTACTTC. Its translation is CASSTNSGSSYEQYF.

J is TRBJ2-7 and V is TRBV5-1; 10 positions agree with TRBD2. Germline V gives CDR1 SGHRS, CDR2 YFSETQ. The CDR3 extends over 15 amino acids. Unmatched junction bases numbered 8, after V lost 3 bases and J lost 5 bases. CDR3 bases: TGCGCCAGCAGCTCCCTCTCTAGCGGGGGAAACGAGCAGTACTTC. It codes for CASSSLSSGGNEQYF.

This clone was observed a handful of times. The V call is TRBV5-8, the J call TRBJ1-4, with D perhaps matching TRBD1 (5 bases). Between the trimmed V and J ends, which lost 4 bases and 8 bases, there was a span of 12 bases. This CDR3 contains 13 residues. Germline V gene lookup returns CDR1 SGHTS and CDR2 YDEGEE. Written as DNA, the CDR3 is TGTGCCAGCAGCCCGGGACTTACCGAAAAACTGTTTTTT. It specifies CASSPGLTEKLFF.

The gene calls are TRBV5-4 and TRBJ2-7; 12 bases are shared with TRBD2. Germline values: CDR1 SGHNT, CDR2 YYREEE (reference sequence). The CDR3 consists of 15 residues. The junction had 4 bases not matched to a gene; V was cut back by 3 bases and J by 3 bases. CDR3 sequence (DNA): TGTGCCAGCAGCTCCAGGACTAGCGGGAACTACGAGCAGTACTTC. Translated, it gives CASSSRTSGNYEQYF.